These T cell receptor beta chains were read from a single sample in a study of radiotherapy plus CTLA-4 blockade in lung cancer. The data were produced by immunoSEQ multiplex PCR, yet TCRdb's version contains in-frame clones alone and is incomplete. This table holds some 110,000 clones, about four fifths found once. Sequenced material: peripheral blood, taken from a patient treated with radiotherapy plus ipilimumab. The receptors originated from a human donor with non-small cell lung cancer that progressed on radiotherapy plus ipilimumab. Some clones in this sample may be carry-over from other donors' samples. The conserved cysteine and the conserved F or W are not part of the CDR3 here.

v_gene	j_gene	CDR3aa
TRBV4-1	TRBJ1-2	ASSRGGGYGYT
TRBV4-2	TRBJ2-5	ASSQVDRTTGETQY
TRBV13	TRBJ1-2	ASRARANYGYT
TRBV14	TRBJ2-1	ASSQWLEGRGEQF
TRBV4-1	TRBJ1-2	ASSQLTGGLNYGYT
TRBV5-1	TRBJ1-2	ASTESHPQVGYT
TRBV27	TRBJ2-3	ASSLSISLHPPDTQY
TRBV7-9	TRBJ1-2	ASSLRRGPALYGYT
TRBV7-2	TRBJ2-1	ASSLGPWEYNEQF
TRBV11-2	TRBJ2-5	ASSQTRGGVETQY
TRBV9	TRBJ1-5	ASSELGLINQPQH
TRBV18	TRBJ1-2	ASSPDPGGPRDGYT
TRBV4-2	TRBJ1-1	ASSPGTGRTEAF
TRBV5-4	TRBJ2-2	ASSLGRNTGELF
TRBV7-8	TRBJ1-6	ASSPGGRESPLH
TRBV28	TRBJ2-5	ATTQQGLQETQY
TRBV4-1	TRBJ1-3	ASSQGFFRGARSGNTIY
TRBV4-3	TRBJ2-7	ASSQDQGVGYEQY
TRBV29-1	TRBJ2-5	SVTQGGGETQY
TRBV5-1	TRBJ1-2	ASSPLGGGSYGYT
TRBV6-5	TRBJ2-5	ASSQSVKGGTQY
TRBV6-1	TRBJ1-1	ASRRPGNTEAF
TRBV7-6	TRBJ1-4	ASSVPKRRLGQPNEKLF
TRBV5-5	TRBJ1-2	ASSSTVLPNYGYT
TRBV28	TRBJ1-4	ASSRIWAGVAEKLF
TRBV9	TRBJ2-1	ASSVLAGVSGEQF
TRBV9	TRBJ1-6	ASSFGQLNSPLH
TRBV5-4	TRBJ1-1	ASSFNVRGWVTEAF
TRBV5-6	TRBJ2-1	ASSFDGTTYNEQF
TRBV2	TRBJ1-2	ASSELGTGGYT
TRBV4-3	TRBJ1-1	ASSQDWGKTEAF
TRBV5-1	TRBJ2-7	ASSLVAGGADEQY
TRBV5-1	TRBJ2-6	ASSLAPGLIRSGANVLT
TRBV5-6	TRBJ2-7	ASSSEVGFYEQY
TRBV4-1	TRBJ2-7	ASSQDMSREQY
TRBV7-3	TRBJ2-3	ASSLNSGGLGTQY
TRBV19	TRBJ2-7	ASSIGTGAYYEQY
TRBV19	TRBJ1-5	ASSTNRVSQPQH
TRBV4-1	TRBJ2-1	ASSQDGGGLAVNEQF
TRBV5-1	TRBJ2-7	ASSWSTDSPRGQY
TRBV7-2	TRBJ1-6	ASSALSGGASPLH
TRBV5-4	TRBJ2-3	ASSLKFSGGAWDTQY
TRBV10-3	TRBJ1-2	AIRGPQGTGYT
TRBV28	TRBJ2-1	ASSLTSGGLYNEQF
TRBV7-3	TRBJ2-3	ASNLGGQGTQY
TRBV18	TRBJ1-4	ASSHSSDVDEKLF